This entry describes one T cell receptor (beta chain). Its antigen is undetermined. The source of the sample is a study of regulatory and conventional T cells in RAG deficiency. Study results and limitations: In Omenn syndrome, sorted "Tregs" may be peripherally activated cells.

The sorted conventional CD4+ T cells were CD25-low and CD127-high, with genomic DNA sequenced. Some clones are missing from TCRdb's copy, which holds only in-frame ones; the method was immunoSEQ multiplex PCR. Of 20,000 or so clones detected, about 92% appear once; the ten largest clones hold about 0.73%. The same specimen was also included in a second study, on regulatory T cells. As reported in that work: The primer mix had 52 TRBV and 13 TRBJ primers. In patients, unique TRB V-J pairs were restricted and V/J usage skewed, especially in Tregs.

The material sequenced was CD4+ T cells sorted from blood. The receptor comes from a human donor in good health.

CDR3 bases: TGTGCCAGCAGCTTAGCGACAGGGATGGATGAAAAACTGTTTTTT. Protein product: CASSLATGMDEKLFF. V gene TRBV7-6 combines with J gene TRBJ1-4; 7 positions agree with TRBD1. The V segment lost 0 bases and the J segment 6 bases; nucleotides outside the gene matches: 4. CDR1 and CDR2 from the germline V gene are SGHVS and FNYEAQ. This CDR3 contains 15 residues.